The 23 T cell receptor beta chains below come from one sample, sequenced in a study of glioma-infiltrating T cells. Amplification of TCR alpha and beta CDR3 regions from RNA used iRepertoire nested multiplex PCR. MiXCR, run by TCRdb on the multiplex PCR reads, gives a single entry per CDR3 protein. This sample carries roughly 120,000 distinct CDR3 sequences, roughly 25% of them seen once, and the ten largest clones take roughly 15%. Material for sequencing was glioma tissue, nonneoplastic brain tissue, or PBMCs (not recorded which). The receptors were sampled from a human donor with low-grade glioma or glioblastoma, undergoing nonglioma brain surgery, or in good health (not recorded which).

This clonotype was picked up many times. The genes are TRBV7-9 and TRBJ2-3, with TRBD2 matching over 12 bases. Germline-derived CDR1 and CDR2 are SEHNR and FQNEAQ (reference sequence). Trimming took 2 bases from V and 2 from J; bases not matched to a gene: 2. This CDR3 has 16 residues. The CDR3 protein is CASSLSSGRATDTQYF. CDR3 coding DNA: TGTGCCAGCAGCTTATCTAGCGGGAGGGCCACAGATACGCAGTATTTT.

Concerning this clonotype: A much larger clonotype is one base distant, so this may be a read error. V usage is TRBV29-1 and J usage is TRBJ2-1; maybe TRBD2 (6 bases). CDR1 is SQVTM, CDR2 ANQGSEA, per germline. V shed 4 bases and J shed 5 bases, with 18 bases lying between them. This CDR3 spans 15 amino acids. In DNA, the CDR3 is TGCAGCGTTGGCCCTCCTAGCGCCAGTGACAATGAGCAGTTCTTC. This gives the protein CSVGPPSASDNEQFF.

This clonotype occurred many times. The chain has TRBV12-3 or TRBV12-4 and TRBJ1-5; D is perhaps TRBD1 (6 bases). The CDR3 runs 17 residues. V was clipped by 5 bases and J by 0 bases, with 17 bases between them. CDR3 sequence: CASSLMSGANSNQPQHF. The CDR3 DNA reads TGTGCCAGCAGTCTCATGTCAGGGGCTAATAGCAATCAGCCCCAGCATTTT.

This clonotype has a count of ten or more. The rearrangement joins TRBV7-9 to TRBJ1-2; perhaps TRBD1 as D (6 bases). Germline CDR1 is SEHNR and CDR2 is FQNEAQ (reference sequence). Trimming took 1 base from V and 4 from J, leaving 13 bases between them. This CDR3 region has 15 residues. As DNA, the CDR3 is TGTGCCAGCAGCTTAGGAACCGGGACATTCTATGGCTACACCTTC. Its translation is CASSLGTGTFYGYTF.

This clonotype was counted many times. The chain joins TRBV6-1 to TRBJ1-3, with D possibly matching TRBD1 (5 bases). Germline CDR1 and CDR2: MNHNS and SASEGT. The CDR3 extends over 14 amino acids. The V and J ends lost 7 bases and 0 bases respectively, with 10 bases between them. In DNA form, the CDR3 reads TGTGCCAGCACCTACGGGGGCTCTGGAAACACCATATATTTT. Protein: CASTYGGSGNTIYF.

At least ten counts were recorded for this clonotype. J is TRBJ2-7 and V is TRBV12-3 or TRBV12-4, with 8 positions matching TRBD1. This CDR3 comprises 13 residues. With V trimmed by 10 bases and J by 6 bases, 11 bases remained unmatched. DNA for the CDR3: TGTGCCACCTCCTCCGGACAGGGCCTCGAGCAGTACTTC. As protein: CATSSGQGLEQYF.

This clonotype came up many times. The V and J genes are TRBV28 and TRBJ2-5; TRBD2 might be the D (5 bases). Trimming removed 7 bases from V and 4 bases from J, with 19 bases in between. The germline gives CDR1 MDHEN, CDR2 SYDVKM. The CDR3 spans 15 residues. This chain's CDR3 is CASKVSAGGRETQYF. CDR3 DNA sequence: TGTGCCAGCAAAGTAAGCGCGGGCGGTAGAGAGACCCAGTACTTC.

This clonotype was recorded many times. This chain uses TRBV24-1 with TRBJ2-6; D is unclear. Germline CDR1 and CDR2: KGHDR and SFDVKD. The CDR3 runs to 16 residues. V was cut by 2 bases and J by 4 bases, with 11 bases left in between. In DNA form, the CDR3 reads TGTGCCACCAGTGATTCACGGGCGGAAGGGGCCAACGTCCTGACTTTC. This translates into CATSDSRAEGANVLTF.

This clonotype occurred a few times. The chain recombines TRBV5-1 with TRBJ1-2; D might be TRBD1 (5 bases). CDR3 length: 13 residues. The V gene lost 3 bases and the J gene lost 4 bases, with 10 bases spanning the gap. Germline V gene sequence: CDR1 SGHRS, CDR2 YFSETQ. The CDR3 nucleotides read TGCGCCAGCAGCTCCGGGACCGCCTATGGCTACACCTTC. Its protein is CASSSGTAYGYTF.

The sample holds many counts of this clonotype. The CDR3 loop reads CASSLELAGASYNEQFF. The DNA of the CDR3 is TGTGCCAGCAGCTTAGAACTAGCGGGAGCTTCCTACAATGAGCAGTTCTTC. The rearrangement links TRBV7-9 to TRBJ2-1; 11 bases align to TRBD2. After removal of 1 base from V and 1 base from J, the junction contained 3 bases not matched to a gene. This CDR3 has 17 residues. Germline V lookup: CDR1 SEHNR, CDR2 FQNEAQ (reference sequence). Full variable domain (remainder filled in from reference TRBV7-9 and TRBJ2-1): DTGVSQNPRHKITKRGQNVTFRCDPISEHNRLYWYRQTLGQGPEFLTYFQNEAQLEKSRLLSDRFSAERPKGSFSTLEIQRTEQGDSAMYLCASSLELAGASYNEQFFGPGTRLTVL.

This clonotype has ten or more counts. The chain couples TRBV10-3 to TRBJ2-5, with D hard to call. With 2 bases removed from V and 5 bases from J, the gap between germline ends came to 6 bases. Germline V gene data show CDR1 as ENHRY and CDR2 as SYGVKD. The CDR3 has 12 amino acids. In DNA form, the CDR3 reads TGTGCCATCAGTGAGACTCAGGAGACCCAGTACTTC. This sequence encodes CAISETQETQYF.

This clonotype was seen at least ten times. The V gene is TRBV20-1, the J gene TRBJ2-3, with D perhaps TRBD2 (6 bases). CDR1 is DFQATT and CDR2 is SNEGSKA in the germline V gene (reference sequence). V lost 1 base and J lost 0, with 11 bases in between. The CDR3 runs 15 residues. CDR3 amino acids: CSARGGGMSTDTQYF. The CDR3, as DNA: TGCAGTGCTAGAGGGGGCGGGATGAGCACAGATACGCAGTATTTT.

This clonotype was detected ten times or more. V is TRBV18 and J is TRBJ1-1, with TRBD1 as a possible D gene (5 bases). The CDR3 has 14 residues. Germline V gene data show CDR1 as KGHSH and CDR2 as LQKENI. Trimming removed 2 bases from V and 1 base from J, with 8 bases in between. The CDR3 reads CASSPMTENTEAFF. In DNA, the CDR3 is TGTGCCAGCTCACCAATGACAGAGAACACTGAAGCTTTCTTT.

The V call is TRBV19, the J call TRBJ2-3; no definite D call. The germline V gene encodes CDR1 LNHDA and CDR2 SQIVND (reference sequence). The CDR3 covers 14 residues. Between the trimmed V and J ends, which lost 3 bases and 2 bases, there was a span of 9 bases. The CDR3 DNA reads as TGTGCCAGTAGTATTCGGGCGACCACAGATACGCAGTATTTT. Its translation: CASSIRATTDTQYF.

This clonotype was recorded at least ten times. The CDR3 sequence is CASSQAGHSNQPQHF. CDR3 bases: TGTGCCAGCAGCCAGGCAGGACATAGCAATCAGCCCCAGCATTTT. The chain recombines TRBV3-1 with TRBJ1-5; D perhaps matches TRBD1 (5 bases). Germline CDR1 is LGHDT and CDR2 is YNNKEL (reference sequence). This CDR3 is 15 amino acids long. V shed 3 bases and J shed 0 bases, with 9 bases lying between them.

This clonotype was seen ten or more times. The chain recombines TRBV20-1 with TRBJ2-7, with 8 positions matching TRBD2. The germline V gene encodes CDR1 DFQATT and CDR2 SNEGSKA (reference sequence). This CDR3 is 15 amino acids long. Unmatched junction bases numbered 10, after V lost 6 bases and J lost 0 bases. CDR3 region: CSAEKGGRTSYEQYF. The CDR3, as DNA: TGCAGTGCCGAGAAGGGCGGGAGGACCTCCTACGAGCAGTACTTC.

The sample holds many counts of this clonotype. V gene TRBV20-1 combines with J gene TRBJ2-5; TRBD1 is a possible D gene (5 bases). The germline V gene has CDR1 DFQATT and CDR2 SNEGSKA (reference sequence). The CDR3 consists of 14 residues. Trimming removed 5 bases at V and 2 bases at J, with 15 bases between. The CDR3 loop reads CSALPAGSQETQYF. As DNA, the CDR3 is TGCAGTGCTCTTCCCGCAGGGTCACAAGAGACCCAGTACTTC.

Details on this clonotype: A much more abundant neighbour one base away suggests this may be a read error. The CDR3: CASSLYMGSFQPQHF. CDR3 DNA sequence: TGTGCCAGCAGCTTATACATGGGAAGTTTTCAGCCCCAGCATTTT. The V call is TRBV7-2, the J call TRBJ1-5, with unresolved D. V gave up 2 bases and J gave up 6 bases, with 14 bases separating them. This CDR3 comprises 15 residues. From germline, CDR1 is SGHTA and CDR2 FQGNSA.

This clonotype was counted ten times or more. The chain carries TRBV7-2 and TRBJ2-4, with D possibly TRBD2 on 6 matching bases. Germline V gene lookup returns CDR1 SGHTA and CDR2 FQGNSA. The V and J ends lost 5 bases and 6 bases respectively, with 17 bases between them. There are 15 residues in the CDR3. This CDR3 reads CASSPAGAGGNIQYF. Written as DNA, the CDR3 is TGTGCCAGCAGCCCAGCGGGCGCCGGAGGAAACATTCAGTACTTC.

With respect to this clonotype: One base away lies a much larger clone, so this may be a sequencing read error. The chain couples TRBV7-2 to TRBJ2-7; TRBD1 agrees at 7 bases. Germline V lookup: CDR1 SGHTA, CDR2 FQGNSA. The CDR3 spans 17 residues. The CDR3 coding sequence is TGTGCCGGCAGCTCTAGATTCCCCGGAGACAGGGTCCACGAGCAGTACTTC. This translates into CAGSSRFPGDRVHEQYF. The full variable domain, in which reference TRBV7-2 and TRBJ2-7 provide the parts outside the CDR3, is GAGVSQSPSNKVTEKGKDVELRCDPISGHTALYWYRQSLGQGLEFLIYFQGNSAPDKSGLPSDRFSAERTGGSVSTLTIQRTQQEDSAVYLCAGSSRFPGDRVHEQYFGPGTRLTVT.

In this sample, this clonotype turned up many times. The CDR3 sequence: CASSPPGGNTIYF. The CDR3 DNA reads as TGTGCCAGCAGCCCCCCGGGAGGAAACACCATATATTTT. The chain has TRBV7-2 and TRBJ1-3; no reliable D call. This CDR3 is built from 13 residues. CDR1 SGHTA and CDR2 FQGNSA come from the germline V gene. V was cut by 5 bases and J by 4 bases, with 9 bases left in between. The whole variable domain, filled in from reference TRBV7-2 and TRBJ1-3, reads GAGVSQSPSNKVTEKGKDVELRCDPISGHTALYWYRQSLGQGLEFLIYFQGNSAPDKSGLPSDRFSAERTGGSVSTLTIQRTQQEDSAVYLCASSPPGGNTIYFGEGSWLTVV.

At least ten counts were recorded for this clonotype. Relative to the germline gene, one junction end is altered; a read error may explain this. The genes are TRBV12-3 or TRBV12-4 and TRBJ2-1; 11 nucleotides match TRBD2. The CDR3 runs 13 residues. DNA for the CDR3: TGTGCCAGCAGTCTAGCGGGAGGTAGTGAGCAGTTCTTC. Amino acid sequence: CASSLAGGSEQFF.

There are many counts of this clonotype. The genes are TRBV6-1 and TRBJ2-7; D gene uncertain. Trimming took off 0 bases at V and 0 bases at J, with 12 bases between the two ends. This CDR3 comprises 16 residues. Germline V CDR1 and CDR2: MNHNS, SASEGT. The CDR3 DNA follows: TGTGCCAGCAGTGAAGCGCTCGCACCGAGCTCCTACGAGCAGTACTTC. Translated: CASSEALAPSSYEQYF.